The 26 T cell receptor beta chains below come from one sample, sequenced in a study of long-term antiretroviral therapy in people with HIV. The assay, immunoSEQ v3.0, was run at survey level. Profiled with immunoSEQ multiplex PCR; TCRdb holds only in-frame clones, not every one. The sample carries about 24,000 clones, over 85% recorded once. The specimen was unsorted PBMCs, collected 4.8 to 5 years after starting antiretroviral therapy. These TCRs come from a woman aged 45-65 years with HIV.

This clone was recorded a few times. This chain joins TRBV6-5 and TRBJ2-3; 8 positions agree with TRBD2. Trimming took 5 bases from V and 6 from J; bases not matched to a gene: 10. This CDR3 has 15 amino acids. Germline CDR1 is MNHEY and CDR2 is SVGAGI. CDR3 sequence: CASSGGGRPSDTQYF. CDR3 nucleotides: TGTGCCAGCAGTGGTGGCGGGAGGCCCTCGGATACGCAGTATTTT.

V usage is TRBV28 and J usage is TRBJ2-7, with D possibly matching TRBD2 (6 bases). Germline-derived CDR1 and CDR2 are MDHEN and SYDVKM. The CDR3 runs to 17 residues. V lost 6 bases to trimming and J lost 0 bases, with 21 bases between them. Here the CDR3 DNA reads TGTGCCAGCAGCCGACCGTTACGTCGGGACTCCTCCTACGAGCAGTACTTC. Translated, it gives CASSRPLRRDSSYEQYF.

This clone was found once. The V call is TRBV7-9, the J call TRBJ1-1; 10 bases match TRBD1. From germline, CDR1 is SEHNR and CDR2 FQNEAQ (reference sequence). The ends lost 6 bases at V and 2 bases at J; junction bases unmatched: 3. CDR3 length: 14 residues. Here the CDR3 reads CASRPTGGNTEAFF. For the CDR3, the DNA is TGTGCCAGCAGGCCGACAGGGGGCAACACTGAAGCTTTCTTT.

CDR3 residues: CASSPGTLHSGANVLTF. The DNA of the CDR3 is TGTGCCAGTAGTCCCGGGACGTTGCACTCTGGGGCCAACGTCCTGACTTTC. This rearrangement joins TRBV19 to TRBJ2-6, with D perhaps being TRBD1 or TRBD2 (5 bases each). Germline loops: CDR1 LNHDA, CDR2 SQIVND (reference sequence). CDR3 length: 17 amino acids. The germline V and J ends were trimmed by 5 bases and 0 bases, with 14 bases remaining between them.

V is TRBV7-2 and J is TRBJ2-1; TRBD2 is a possible D gene (5 bases). Trimming shortened V by 2 bases and J by 3 bases, and 11 bases separated the two germline ends. This CDR3 spans 15 amino acids. Germline V gives CDR1 SGHTA, CDR2 FQGNSA. In DNA form, the CDR3 reads TGTGCCAGCAGCTTAACCAGCGGACTCTACAATGAGCAGTTCTTC. Protein: CASSLTSGLYNEQFF.

V is TRBV19 and J is TRBJ1-5, with 7 bases identical to TRBD1. V lost 4 bases and J lost 5; bases outside the gene matches: 8. Germline CDR1 LNHDA, CDR2 SQIVND (reference sequence). This CDR3 spans 15 amino acids. The CDR3: CASSNYNRGDQPQHF. The DNA of the CDR3 is TGTGCCAGTAGTAACTACAACAGGGGAGATCAGCCCCAGCATTTT.

The sample holds one count of this clone. The chain combines TRBV5-1 with TRBJ2-7, with TRBD2 matching 10 bases. The CDR3 spans 17 residues. V dropped 0 bases and J dropped 4; count of bases not matched to a gene: 10. Germline V CDR1 and CDR2: SGHRS, YFSETQ. Here the CDR3 reads CASSLAQLAGAFYEQYF. For the CDR3, the DNA is TGCGCCAGCAGCTTGGCCCAGCTAGCGGGAGCTTTTTACGAGCAGTACTTC.

The chain is built from TRBV30 and TRBJ2-3; D gene unclear. Trimming pared 3 bases from V and 1 base from J, leaving 8 bases between. The length of the CDR3 is 13 residues. The germline gives CDR1 GTSNPN, CDR2 SVGIG (reference sequence). CDR3 nucleotide sequence: TGTGCCTGGAGCAAGCGAGGCACAGATACGCAGTATTTT. It yields the protein CAWSKRGTDTQYF.

This chain links TRBV9 with TRBJ2-4; maybe TRBD1 (5 bases). The germline V and J ends were trimmed by 4 bases and 15 bases, with 17 bases remaining between them. The CDR3 covers 12 residues. Per germline, CDR1 SGDLS and CDR2 YYNGEE. CDR3 residues: CASSSTESIRYF. CDR3 sequence (DNA): TGTGCCAGCAGCTCGACAGAGAGTATAAGGTACTTC.

This chain connects TRBV19 to TRBJ2-6, with D possibly called TRBD1 or TRBD2 (7 bases each). Germline-derived CDR1 and CDR2 are LNHDA and SQIVND (reference sequence). The CDR3 is 17 residues long. V shed 7 bases and J shed 1 base, with 17 bases lying between them. The CDR3 sequence is CASTPTGTNSGANVLTF. The CDR3 nucleotides read TGTGCCAGTACACCGACAGGGACTAATTCTGGGGCCAACGTCCTGACTTTC.

This sequence joins TRBV6-1 and TRBJ2-7; tentatively, D is TRBD1 or TRBD2 (6 bases each). V was clipped by 1 base and J by 9 bases, with 34 bases between them. The CDR3 loop spans 20 amino acids. The germline gives CDR1 MNHNS, CDR2 SASEGT. The CDR3, as DNA: TGTGCCAGCAGTGAAGACGGTGGGAAGAGGGGGGCCTACCAGAGCTTCCCGCAGTACTTC. It specifies CASSEDGGKRGAYQSFPQYF.

The chain joins TRBV7-3 to TRBJ2-3; 7 nucleotides match TRBD2. The V segment lost 3 bases and the J segment 2 bases; nucleotides outside the gene matches: 5. Germline CDR1 reads SGHTA; CDR2 reads FQGTGA. The CDR3 spans 15 residues. The CDR3 spells CASSFGGGSTDTQYF. As DNA, the CDR3 is TGTGCCAGCAGCTTCGGGGGAGGGTCCACAGATACGCAGTATTTT.

The sample holds one count of this clone. This chain links TRBV5-4 with TRBJ2-1, with 7 positions matching TRBD2. Trimming cost V 5 bases and J 2 bases; bases outside gene matches: 13. Germline assignment: CDR1 SGHNT and CDR2 YYREEE (reference sequence). This CDR3 spans 17 amino acids. The CDR3 bases are TGTGCCAGCAGACCGGGAGGATCGGGAATCGCCTACAATGAGCAGTTCTTC. This sequence encodes CASRPGGSGIAYNEQFF. Using reference TRBV5-4 and TRBJ2-1 for the parts outside the CDR3, the full variable domain is ETGVTQSPTHLIKTRGQQVTLRCSSQSGHNTVSWYQQALGQGPQFIFQYYREEENGRGNFPPRFSGLQFPNYSSELNVNALELDDSALYLCASRPGGSGIAYNEQFFGPGTRLTVL.

The V and J genes are TRBV7-8 and TRBJ1-2, with D possibly being TRBD1 (6 bases). Germline V gives CDR1 SGHVS, CDR2 FQNEAQ. Between the trimmed V and J ends, which lost 3 bases and 6 bases, there was a span of 11 bases. The CDR3 covers 13 residues. The CDR3 is CASSFSGEHGYTF. The CDR3 DNA sequence: TGTGCCAGCAGCTTCTCAGGGGAGCATGGCTACACCTTC.

The chain recombines TRBV4-1 with TRBJ1-5; weak D call: TRBD1 (6 bases). Per germline, CDR1 MGHRA and CDR2 YSYEKL. CDR3 length equals 15 residues. V was clipped by 3 bases and J by 4 bases, with 13 bases between them. The CDR3 is CASSQATGRNQPQHF. The CDR3 nucleotides read TGCGCCAGCAGCCAGGCTACAGGGCGGAATCAGCCCCAGCATTTT.

This clone has a single count. The chain carries TRBV4-3 and TRBJ2-7; 15 positions agree with TRBD2. CDR1 LGHNA and CDR2 YSLEER come from the germline V gene. V lost 3 bases and J lost 0; bases outside the gene matches: 0. The CDR3 sequence is 16 residues long. In DNA, the CDR3 is TGCGCCAGCAGCCAGGGACTAGCGGGAGGCTCCTACGAGCAGTACTTC. It specifies CASSQGLAGGSYEQYF.

This clone was seen once. The chain joins TRBV11-2 to TRBJ2-3; maybe TRBD2 (6 bases). The germline gives CDR1 SGHAT, CDR2 FQNNGV. The CDR3 covers 16 residues. Trimming shortened V by 3 bases and J by 0 bases, and 13 bases separated the two germline ends. The CDR3 bases are TGTGCCAGCAGCTTCCGGCGGGACGGAAGCACAGATACGCAGTATTTT. It codes for CASSFRRDGSTDTQYF.

This clone was counted a single time. V and J are TRBV5-1 and TRBJ2-2, with 13 bases aligning to TRBD2. J was trimmed by 4 bases and V by 3 bases; bases with no gene match: 3. CDR1 and CDR2 from the germline V gene are SGHRS and YFSETQ. This CDR3 has 16 residues. Here the CDR3 reads CASSWGLAGLTGELFF. The CDR3, as DNA: TGCGCCAGCAGCTGGGGACTAGCGGGGCTCACCGGGGAGCTGTTTTTT.

The V and J genes are TRBV19 and TRBJ2-2, with D perhaps assigned TRBD1 or TRBD2 (5 bases each). With 4 bases removed from V and 1 base from J, the gap between germline ends came to 7 bases. CDR1 is LNHDA and CDR2 is SQIVND in the germline V gene (reference sequence). CDR3 length equals 14 residues. DNA for the CDR3: TGTGCCAGTAGTAGTGGGGGGAACACCGGGGAGCTGTTTTTT. Protein sequence: CASSSGGNTGELFF.

This clone has just one count. The chain combines TRBV7-9 with TRBJ1-4; no firm D call. Trimming pared 4 bases from V and 3 bases from J, leaving 12 bases between. Germline V gene lookup returns CDR1 SEHNR and CDR2 FQNEAQ (reference sequence). CDR3 length: 15 residues. CDR3 protein: CASSSRAFPNEKLFF. The CDR3 bases are TGTGCCAGCAGCTCCCGGGCTTTTCCTAATGAAAAACTGTTTTTT.

This clone has more than one count but fewer than ten. The CDR3 sequence: CASSLTDRGYEQYF. CDR3 coding DNA: TGTGCCAGCAGTTTAACGGACAGGGGTTACGAGCAGTACTTC. The V and J genes are TRBV6-6 and TRBJ2-7; 9 bases align to TRBD1. The CDR3 spans 14 residues. CDR1 is MNHNY and CDR2 is SVGAGI in the germline V gene (reference sequence). Trimming at V came to 4 bases and at J to 4 bases, leaving 5 bases not matched to a gene.

The J gene is TRBJ1-2, the V gene TRBV29-1; D unclear. Germline V gene lookup returns CDR1 SQVTM and CDR2 ANQGSEA. The CDR3 length is 11 residues. The V end was cut by 5 bases, the J end by 1 base, with 5 bases between. The chain's CDR3 is CSVPDNYGYTF. For the CDR3, the DNA is TGCAGCGTTCCAGATAACTATGGCTACACCTTC.

Written as DNA, the CDR3 is TGTGCCAGCAGCCCAACGGGACTAGCAGGGACCCAGTACTTC. Its translation: CASSPTGLAGTQYF. The V and J genes are TRBV5-6 and TRBJ2-5, with TRBD2 matching over 9 bases. The trim removed 4 bases at V and 7 bases at J, leaving 8 bases unmatched. The germline gives CDR1 SGHDT, CDR2 YYEEEE. The CDR3 contains 14 residues.

The chain combines TRBV7-3 with TRBJ2-7; 7 positions agree with TRBD1. Germline values: CDR1 SGHTA, CDR2 FQGTGA. V trimming: 5 bases; J trimming: 2 bases; junction bases outside the gene matches: 6. This CDR3 is built from 14 residues. The CDR3 nucleotides read TGTGCCAGCAGCCCCGGCCAGGGGGCCTACGAGCAGTACTTC. It is translated as CASSPGQGAYEQYF.

The rearrangement uses TRBV4-3 and TRBJ2-1; 9 bases line up with TRBD1. J gave up 2 bases and V 0 bases, and 5 bases lay outside the gene matches. The germline V gene has CDR1 LGHNA and CDR2 YSLEER. This CDR3 contains 17 residues. The CDR3 DNA follows: TGCGCCAGCAGCCAAGATGGGGGACAGGGTCCCTACAATGAGCAGTTCTTC. Encoded protein: CASSQDGGQGPYNEQFF.

This clone was observed once. V gene TRBV29-1 combines with J gene TRBJ2-2, with D unclear. Looked up from germline, CDR1 is SQVTM and CDR2 is ANQGSEA. The CDR3 spans 14 residues. V was shortened by 4 bases and J by 5 bases, with 14 bases between the two germline ends. The CDR3 nucleotides read TGCAGCGTTGCCCAACGGTTAGGGACCGGGGAGCTGTTTTTT. Residues: CSVAQRLGTGELFF.